The clone carrying this T cell receptor (beta chain) qualifies as large. The antigen is unknown. Treatment described: approximately 9-day PBMC culture with coronavirus spike peptide pools or control peptides (ViraFEST assay). First, ViraFEST expanded antigen-specific T cells with peptide pools, and next it sequenced the TCRs. The data belong to a study of vaccination and CD4 T cells after COVID-19. About the research overall: Comprising six males and four females, the convalescent participants counted two Hispanic individuals among them. Cellular stimulation was performed using overlapping spike peptides derived from SARS-CoV-2, HCoV-NL63, HCoV-OC43 and HCoV-229E.

Cultured CD4+ T-cell DNA underwent Oncomine TCR Beta short-read sequencing. TCRdb reanalysed the PCR reads using MiXCR and keeps one entry per CDR3 protein. In the table there are 3,000 or so distinct CDR3 sequences, about 22% of which are singletons. The germline V gene encodes CDR1 MGHRA and CDR2 YSYEKL. V lost 0 bases and J 2 bases, leaving 1 base between the germline ends. The CDR3 has 12 amino acids. This chain links TRBV4-1 with TRBJ1-2; unclear D gene. The sequence was collected from a human donor who had recovered from COVID-19. Material for sequencing was CD4+ T cells from blood, cultured in vitro. Written as DNA, the CDR3 is TGCGCCAGCAGCCAAGACAACTATGGCTACACCTTC. Protein product: CASSQDNYGYTF.